This TCR beta chain comes out of a study of cytomegalovirus exposure and HLA in healthy donors. Notes on this clone: Its antigen is as yet unknown.

Germline CDR1 reads MNHNS; CDR2 reads SASEGT. V was cut by 8 bases and J by 1 base, with 14 bases left in between. The CDR3 spans 14 residues. Study results and limitations: Earlier analysis found most TCR beta V segments productive about 87% or about 30% of the time. By a later analysis, the bulk of CMV-associated TCR beta chains appeared HLA-restricted.

With 60 Vbeta and 13 Jbeta primers, the PCR was carried out. Produced via immunoSEQ multiplex PCR; TCRdb's table is partial and in-frame only. The top ten hold more than 2.5% of the sample, which has 100,000 to 150,000 clones, 75% to 85% seen once. Unrecorded immune exposures were likely, despite nominal health at sampling. Input material: PBMCs. The receptor was derived from a male donor in good health and CMV-seronegative. The chain uses TRBV6-1 and TRBJ1-1; the D gene is possibly TRBD1 (5 bases). The CDR3 spells CASGRGSENTEAFF. DNA for the CDR3: TGTGCCAGCGGTAGGGGTTCTGAGAACACTGAAGCTTTCTTT.